Listed below are T cell receptor beta chains from one sample, sequenced in a study of blood T cell repertoires in COVID-19. The assay was immunoSEQ multiplex PCR, and TCRdb's table has in-frame clones only and misses some. Among a few hundred thousand clones listed, about 89% were seen once. The sequencing input was PBMCs or T cells enriched from blood (not recorded which). The receptor set was obtained from a human donor in a cohort exposed to, infected with or recovered from COVID-19 (not recorded which). The donor label of this sample is uncertain. The CDR3 runs from the conserved cysteine through the conserved F or W. A D gene is named only where the DNA matches it firmly. Clone size, where shown, is once, few, many, or a class for clones that have expanded.

abundance: NA; d_gene: TRBD1; v_gene: TRBV10-3; j_gene: TRBJ2-7; CDR3aa: CAINDPTGVGTPEQYF; CDR3nt: TGTGCCATCAACGACCCTACAGGGGTCGGGACCCCCGAGCAGTACTTC
abundance: NA; d_gene: TRBD2; v_gene: TRBV6-2/TRBV6-3; j_gene: TRBJ2-7; CDR3aa: CASSLGTSGDPYEQYF; CDR3nt: TGTGCCAGCAGTTTGGGGACTAGCGGGGATCCCTACGAGCAGTACTTC
abundance: once; d_gene: NA; v_gene: TRBV6-2/TRBV6-3; j_gene: TRBJ1-5; CDR3aa: CASSYSSSLSGSYQPQHF; CDR3nt: TGTGCCAGCAGTTACTCGAGTTCGTTATCCGGTTCCTATCAGCCCCAGCATTTT
abundance: NA; d_gene: TRBD2; v_gene: TRBV2; j_gene: TRBJ2-7; CDR3aa: CASASGSGAYEQYF; CDR3nt: TGTGCCAGCGCCAGTGGTAGCGGGGCCTACGAGCAGTACTTC
abundance: NA; d_gene: NA; v_gene: TRBV2; j_gene: TRBJ1-5; CDR3aa: CASSDWTDNQPQHF; CDR3nt: TGTGCCAGCAGTGACTGGACAGATAATCAGCCCCAGCATTTT
abundance: NA; d_gene: NA; v_gene: TRBV4-1; j_gene: TRBJ1-1; CDR3aa: CASSQDLTGEAFF; CDR3nt: TGCGCCAGCAGCCAAGATCTGACAGGCGAAGCTTTCTTT
abundance: NA; d_gene: NA; v_gene: TRBV7-9; j_gene: TRBJ1-1; CDR3aa: CASSLDSRNTEAFF; CDR3nt: TGTGCCAGCAGCTTAGATTCTCGGAACACTGAAGCTTTCTTT
abundance: once; d_gene: TRBD1; v_gene: TRBV9; j_gene: TRBJ1-2; CDR3aa: CASSVQTGGTNYGYTF; CDR3nt: TGTGCCAGCAGCGTACAGACAGGGGGTACCAACTATGGCTACACCTTC
abundance: few; d_gene: NA; v_gene: TRBV2; j_gene: TRBJ1-3; CDR3aa: CASQQNSGNTIYF; CDR3nt: TGTGCCAGCCAACAAAACTCTGGAAACACCATATATTTT
abundance: NA; d_gene: NA; v_gene: TRBV6-2/TRBV6-3; j_gene: TRBJ2-1; CDR3aa: CASSYSNRPNEQFF; CDR3nt: TGTGCCAGCAGTTACTCGAACAGACCCAATGAGCAGTTCTTC
abundance: NA; d_gene: TRBD1; v_gene: TRBV5-1; j_gene: TRBJ2-5; CDR3aa: CASSPGQGQETQYF; CDR3nt: TGCGCCAGCAGCCCGGGACAGGGACAAGAGACCCAGTACTTC
abundance: NA; d_gene: TRBD1; v_gene: TRBV18; j_gene: TRBJ1-2; CDR3aa: CASSPLRQGEGYTF; CDR3nt: TGTGCCAGCTCACCACTCCGTCAGGGGGAAGGCTACACCTTC
abundance: NA; d_gene: NA; v_gene: TRBV10-1; j_gene: TRBJ2-7; CDR3aa: CASRDERASSYEQYF; CDR3nt: TGCGCCAGCAGGGACGAGCGGGCAAGCTCCTACGAGCAGTACTTC
abundance: NA; d_gene: NA; v_gene: TRBV5-1; j_gene: TRBJ2-5; CDR3aa: CASSLAKADKETQYF; CDR3nt: TGCGCCAGCAGCTTGGCCAAGGCAGACAAAGAGACCCAGTACTTC
abundance: many; d_gene: NA; v_gene: TRBV12-3/TRBV12-4; j_gene: TRBJ2-2; CDR3aa: CASTLKGTGELFF; CDR3nt: TGTGCCAGCACCCTAAAGGGGACCGGGGAGCTGTTTTTT
abundance: once; d_gene: TRBD1; v_gene: TRBV10-3; j_gene: TRBJ1-3; CDR3aa: CAISQDRAGNTIYF; CDR3nt: TGTGCCATCAGCCAAGACAGGGCTGGAAACACCATATATTTT
abundance: once; d_gene: NA; v_gene: TRBV7-9; j_gene: TRBJ1-6; CDR3aa: CASSLAGNSPLHF; CDR3nt: TGTGCCAGCAGCTTGGCCGGGAATTCACCCCTCCACTTT
abundance: NA; d_gene: NA; v_gene: TRBV7-2; j_gene: TRBJ1-5; CDR3aa: CASSPVQGLGGNQPQHF; CDR3nt: TGTGCCAGCAGCCCCGTCCAGGGGCTAGGGGGCAATCAGCCCCAGCATTTT
abundance: NA; d_gene: TRBD2; v_gene: TRBV18; j_gene: TRBJ2-3; CDR3aa: CASSPRTSGGPGSTDTQYF; CDR3nt: TGTGCCAGCTCACCACGAACTAGCGGGGGGCCGGGATCCACAGATACGCAGTATTTT
abundance: NA; d_gene: NA; v_gene: TRBV6-6; j_gene: TRBJ1-2; CDR3aa: CASSLTGRVPNYGYTF; CDR3nt: TGTGCCAGCAGCCTTACAGGGAGGGTCCCTAACTATGGCTACACCTTC
abundance: few; d_gene: NA; v_gene: TRBV21-1; j_gene: TRBJ1-5; CDR3aa: CASSNRPEPQHF; CDR3nt: TGTGCCAGCAGCAACCGCCCGGAGCCCCAGCATTTT
abundance: NA; d_gene: NA; v_gene: TRBV24-1; j_gene: TRBJ2-3; CDR3aa: CATSDFTAGEGDTQYF; CDR3nt: TGTGCCACCAGTGATTTCACGGCAGGGGAGGGGGATACGCAGTATTTT